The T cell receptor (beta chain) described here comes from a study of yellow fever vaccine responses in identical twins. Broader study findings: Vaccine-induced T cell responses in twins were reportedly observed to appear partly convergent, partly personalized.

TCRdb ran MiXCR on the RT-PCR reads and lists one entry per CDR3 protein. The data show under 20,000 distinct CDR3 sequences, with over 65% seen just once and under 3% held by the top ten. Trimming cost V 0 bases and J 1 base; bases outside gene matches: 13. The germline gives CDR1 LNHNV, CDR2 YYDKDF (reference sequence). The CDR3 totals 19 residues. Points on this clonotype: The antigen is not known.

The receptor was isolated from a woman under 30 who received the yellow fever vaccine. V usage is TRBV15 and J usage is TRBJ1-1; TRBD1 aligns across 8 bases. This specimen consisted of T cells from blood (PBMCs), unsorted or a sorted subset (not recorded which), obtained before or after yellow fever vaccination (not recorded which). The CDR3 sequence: CATSRDPFRAGTGNTEAFF. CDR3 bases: TGTGCCACCAGCAGAGATCCCTTTCGGGCCGGGACAGGGAACACTGAAGCTTTCTTT. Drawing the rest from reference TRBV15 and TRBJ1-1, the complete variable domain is DAMVIQNPRYQVTQFGKPVTLSCSQTLNHNVMYWYQQKSSQAPKLLFHYYDKDFNNEADTPDNFQSRRPNTSFCFLDIRSPGLGDTAMYLCATSRDPFRAGTGNTEAFFGQGTRLTVV.